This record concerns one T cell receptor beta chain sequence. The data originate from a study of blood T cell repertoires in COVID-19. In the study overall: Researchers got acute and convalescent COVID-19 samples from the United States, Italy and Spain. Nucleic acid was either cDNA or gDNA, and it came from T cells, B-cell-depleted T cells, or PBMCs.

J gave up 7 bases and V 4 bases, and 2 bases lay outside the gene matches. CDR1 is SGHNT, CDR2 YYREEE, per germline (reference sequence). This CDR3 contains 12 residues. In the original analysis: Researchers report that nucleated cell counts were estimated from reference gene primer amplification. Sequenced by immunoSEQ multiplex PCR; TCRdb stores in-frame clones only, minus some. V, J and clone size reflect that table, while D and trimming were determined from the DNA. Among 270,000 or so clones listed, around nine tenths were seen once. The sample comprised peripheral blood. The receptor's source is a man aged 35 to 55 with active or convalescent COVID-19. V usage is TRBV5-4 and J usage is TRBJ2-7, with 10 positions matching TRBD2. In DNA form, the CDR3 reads TGTGCCAGCAGCCAGGGACTAGCGGAGCAGTACTTC. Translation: CASSQGLAEQYF.